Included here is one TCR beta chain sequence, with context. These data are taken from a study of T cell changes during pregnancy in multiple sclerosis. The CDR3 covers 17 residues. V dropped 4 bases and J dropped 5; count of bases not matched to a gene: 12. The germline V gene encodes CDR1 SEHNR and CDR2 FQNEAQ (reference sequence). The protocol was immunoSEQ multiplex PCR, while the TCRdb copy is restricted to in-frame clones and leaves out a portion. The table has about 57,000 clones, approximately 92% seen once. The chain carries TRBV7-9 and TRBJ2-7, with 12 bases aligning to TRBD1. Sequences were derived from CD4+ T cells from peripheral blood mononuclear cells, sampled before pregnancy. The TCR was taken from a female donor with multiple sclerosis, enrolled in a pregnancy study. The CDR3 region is CASSSLTGGQGANEQYF. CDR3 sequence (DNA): TGTGCCAGCAGCTCACTAACTGGGGGACAGGGGGCAAACGAGCAGTACTTC.